A single sample is the source of the 17 T cell receptor beta chains below, sequenced in a study of radiotherapy plus CTLA-4 blockade in lung cancer. Assay used: immunoSEQ multiplex PCR; TCRdb lists only in-frame clones, some missing. The sample shows roughly 75,000 clones, less than 85% of them seen only once. Material: peripheral blood, obtained from a patient treated with radiotherapy plus ipilimumab. All receptors derive from a human donor with non-small cell lung cancer who had stable disease on radiotherapy plus ipilimumab.

The genes are TRBV27 and TRBJ2-1; D may be TRBD2 (5 bases). The CDR3 runs 16 residues. V was shortened by 5 bases and J by 1 base, with 15 bases between the two germline ends. The germline V gene encodes CDR1 MNHEY and CDR2 SMNVEV (reference sequence). CDR3 DNA: TGTGCCAGCAGTGTGGAGATTCGCGGGTCCTACAATGAGCAGTTCTTC. This sequence encodes CASSVEIRGSYNEQFF.

The V gene is TRBV10-3, the J gene TRBJ1-2; no clear D gene. Germline V gives CDR1 ENHRY, CDR2 SYGVKD. CDR3 length: 11 amino acids. Trimming left V 3 bases short and J 7 bases short, with 6 bases between. This chain's CDR3 is CAISDAGGYTF. The CDR3, as DNA: TGTGCCATCAGTGATGCTGGTGGCTACACCTTC.

This clone was counted once. The rearrangement uses TRBV30 and TRBJ2-5; the D is unclear. This CDR3 comprises 11 residues. Germline-derived CDR1 and CDR2 are GTSNPN and SVGIG (reference sequence). The V and J ends lost 5 bases and 2 bases respectively, with 6 bases between them. The chain's CDR3 is CAWAFQETQYF. Written as DNA, the CDR3 is TGTGCCTGGGCCTTTCAAGAGACCCAGTACTTC.

V usage is TRBV9 and J usage is TRBJ1-1; D is possibly TRBD1 (6 bases). Germline V gene sequence: CDR1 SGDLS, CDR2 YYNGEE. V lost 3 bases to trimming and J lost 0 bases, with 12 bases between them. This CDR3 has 15 amino acids. CDR3 sequence reads: CASSEVKGVNTEAFF. The CDR3 region has the DNA TGTGCCAGCAGCGAAGTTAAGGGGGTGAACACTGAAGCTTTCTTT. The variable domain in full, with the rest retrieved from reference TRBV9 and TRBJ1-1, is DSGVTQTPKHLITATGQRVTLRCSPRSGDLSVYWYQQSLDQGLQFLIQYYNGEERAKGNILERFSAQQFPDLHSELNLSSLELGDSALYFCASSEVKGVNTEAFFGQGTRLTVV.

This clone is termed medium-sized. The chain links TRBV11-2 to TRBJ1-5, with no clear D. Germline lookup yields CDR1 SGHAT and CDR2 FQNNGV. The ends were cut back, 5 bases at V and 2 bases at J, with 7 bases in the middle. The length of the CDR3 is 13 residues. The CDR3 here is CASSPQGNQPQHF. Written as DNA, the CDR3 is TGTGCCAGCAGCCCGCAGGGCAATCAGCCCCAGCATTTT. Full variable domain (missing parts from reference TRBV11-2 and TRBJ1-5): EAGVAQSPRYKIIEKRQSVAFWCNPISGHATLYWYQQILGQGPKLLIQFQNNGVVDDSQLPKDRFSAERLKGVDSTLKIQPAKLEDSAVYLCASSPQGNQPQHFGDGTRLSIL.

The chain joins TRBV5-5 to TRBJ2-3; a possible D gene is TRBD2 (6 bases). V was pared by 6 bases and J by 5 bases, with 19 bases between. The germline V gene has CDR1 SGHKS and CDR2 YYEKEE (reference sequence). The CDR3 spans 15 residues. CDR3 nucleotide sequence: TGTGCCAGCACCTCGGAGGGCAGGGCCATAGATACGCAGTATTTT. Encoded protein: CASTSEGRAIDTQYF. Variable domain in full (rest from reference TRBV5-5 and TRBJ2-3): DAGVTQSPTHLIKTRGQQVTLRCSPISGHKSVSWYQQVLGQGPQFIFQYYEKEERGRGNFPDRFSARQFPNYSSELNVNALLLGDSALYLCASTSEGRAIDTQYFGPGTRLTVL.

This clone was counted once. The chain is built from TRBV7-9 and TRBJ1-2; D remains ambiguous. The germline gives CDR1 SEHNR, CDR2 FQNEAQ (reference sequence). The CDR3 loop spans 14 amino acids. Trimming left V 0 bases short and J 8 bases short, with 13 bases between. CDR3 residues: CASSLAQEGWGYTF. Here the CDR3 DNA reads TGTGCCAGCAGCTTAGCTCAGGAGGGTTGGGGCTACACCTTC.

The V and J genes are TRBV5-1 and TRBJ1-1; possible D gene TRBD1, 6 bases. The CDR3 is 14 amino acids. The V end was cut by 0 bases, the J end by 7 bases, with 13 bases between. Germline V CDR1 and CDR2: SGHRS, YFSETQ. CDR3 sequence: CASSLGTGWVEAFF. The CDR3, as DNA: TGCGCCAGCAGCTTGGGAACAGGGTGGGTTGAAGCTTTCTTT.

The chain combines TRBV28 with TRBJ2-7, with 8 positions matching TRBD1. This CDR3 region has 15 residues. In germline, CDR1 is MDHEN, CDR2 SYDVKM. The trim removed 3 bases at V and 6 bases at J, leaving 10 bases unmatched. In nucleotides, the CDR3 is TGTGCCAGCAGTTTGGCCGGACAGGGTTCGGGCGAGCAGTACTTC. This gives the protein CASSLAGQGSGEQYF.

The chain has TRBV18 and TRBJ2-3; 15 nucleotides align to TRBD2. With V trimmed by 2 bases and J by 3 bases, 6 bases remained unmatched. The V gene's germline CDR1 is KGHSH and CDR2 LQKENI. The CDR3 contains 18 residues. CDR3 in DNA: TGTGCCAGCTCACCAAGGACTAGCGGGGGGGCCAGGACAGATACGCAGTATTTT. This sequence encodes CASSPRTSGGARTDTQYF.

CDR3 DNA: TGTGCCAGTAGTATGGACAGAGGACGATATACGCAGTATTTT. Amino acid sequence: CASSMDRGRYTQYF. The chain employs TRBV19 and TRBJ2-3; possible D gene TRBD1, 6 bases. CDR3 size: 14 residues. The germline CDR1 and CDR2 sequences are LNHDA and SQIVND (reference sequence). V lost 3 bases to trimming and J lost 7 bases, with 14 bases between them.

This sequence joins TRBV9 and TRBJ2-7; possible D gene TRBD1, 5 bases. The CDR3 totals 13 residues. Germline V gene lookup returns CDR1 SGDLS and CDR2 YYNGEE. Trimming shortened V by 4 bases and J by 1 base, and 9 bases separated the two germline ends. This chain's CDR3 is CASSQRQSYEQYF. DNA of the CDR3: TGTGCCAGCAGCCAAAGACAGTCCTACGAGCAGTACTTC.

The rearrangement joins TRBV5-1 to TRBJ2-3; no clear D gene. Germline CDR1 is SGHRS and CDR2 is YFSETQ. V lost 7 bases and J lost 0, with 15 bases in between. The CDR3 totals 15 residues. The chain's CDR3 is CASVVAPDSTDTQYF. The CDR3 DNA is TGCGCCAGCGTCGTAGCACCTGATAGCACAGATACGCAGTATTTT.

The chain links TRBV5-1 to TRBJ2-5; D is ambiguous. The CDR3 has 16 amino acids. In germline, CDR1 is SGHRS, CDR2 YFSETQ. V was clipped by 7 bases and J by 1 base, with 20 bases between them. CDR3 in amino acids: CASRPVAGVSQETQYF. As DNA, the CDR3 is TGCGCCAGCCGCCCGGTTGCTGGAGTCTCCCAAGAGACCCAGTACTTC.

This clone was counted a single time. The rearrangement joins TRBV9 to TRBJ1-5; D unresolved. The CDR3 sequence is 14 residues long. CDR1 and CDR2 from the germline V gene are SGDLS and YYNGEE. The V end was cut by 0 bases, the J end by 6 bases, with 10 bases between. This CDR3 is CASSVAGAGQPQHF. The CDR3 coding sequence is TGTGCCAGCAGCGTAGCCGGAGCAGGTCAGCCCCAGCATTTT.

The CDR3 bases are TGCGCCAGCAGCCAACCTGACAGGTCTAATCAGCCCCAGCATTTT. Translated, it gives CASSQPDRSNQPQHF. The gene calls are TRBV4-1 and TRBJ1-5; possible D gene TRBD1, 6 bases. V was trimmed by 2 bases and J by 4 bases, leaving 12 bases between them. The CDR3 sequence is 15 residues long. Germline V gene lookup returns CDR1 MGHRA and CDR2 YSYEKL.

This clone appeared once. CDR3 loop: CASSLSGTSGNTIYF. CDR3 in DNA: TGTGCCAGCAGTTTATCAGGGACCTCTGGAAACACCATATATTTT. This sequence joins TRBV28 and TRBJ1-3; a weak D match, TRBD1 (5 bases). Germline CDR1 is MDHEN and CDR2 is SYDVKM. Trimming pared 1 base from V and 0 bases from J, leaving 7 bases between. The CDR3 contains 15 residues.